This T cell receptor beta chain was identified in a study of T cells in Graves' hyperthyroidism and ophthalmopathy. Study as a whole: Peripheral blood was taken when the disease was first diagnosed, before any treatment began.

The CDR3 is 14 amino acids. V dropped 8 bases and J dropped 3 bases, with 16 bases sitting between them. Germline loops: CDR1 PRHDT, CDR2 FYEKMQ (reference sequence). General study results and limits: Separation of ophthalmopathy from stable hyperthyroidism was achieved by a 13 V-J model. Blood also held most thyroid clonotypes expanded beyond 0.001.

On this clonotype: Its antigen remains unidentified.

RNA transcripts gave rise to amplified TCR beta CDR3 regions. The TCR CDR3 first-round RT-PCR relied on the HTBI primer set. TCRdb reprocessed the multiplex PCR reads via MiXCR and lists one record per CDR3 protein. Seen here are more than 550,000 distinct CDR3 sequences, 15% to 20% observed once, and the top ten hold 15% to 18%. Graves' hyperthyroidism qualified as stable when ophthalmopathy did not progress within 18 months. The chain carries TRBV13 and TRBJ1-2; TRBD1 might be the D (6 bases). The receptor comes from a man aged 45-65 years with Graves' hyperthyroidism. Sequenced sample: blood. Here the CDR3 DNA reads TGTGCCAGCTCGAGGGGGAGGCAGGACTATGGCTACACCTTC. It translates to CASSRGRQDYGYTF. Variable domain in full (rest from reference TRBV13 and TRBJ1-2): AAGVIQSPRHLIKEKRETATLKCYPIPRHDTVYWYQQGPGQDPQFLISFYEKMQSDKGSIPDRFSAQQFSDYHSELNMSSLELGDSALYFCASSRGRQDYGYTFGSGTRLTVV.